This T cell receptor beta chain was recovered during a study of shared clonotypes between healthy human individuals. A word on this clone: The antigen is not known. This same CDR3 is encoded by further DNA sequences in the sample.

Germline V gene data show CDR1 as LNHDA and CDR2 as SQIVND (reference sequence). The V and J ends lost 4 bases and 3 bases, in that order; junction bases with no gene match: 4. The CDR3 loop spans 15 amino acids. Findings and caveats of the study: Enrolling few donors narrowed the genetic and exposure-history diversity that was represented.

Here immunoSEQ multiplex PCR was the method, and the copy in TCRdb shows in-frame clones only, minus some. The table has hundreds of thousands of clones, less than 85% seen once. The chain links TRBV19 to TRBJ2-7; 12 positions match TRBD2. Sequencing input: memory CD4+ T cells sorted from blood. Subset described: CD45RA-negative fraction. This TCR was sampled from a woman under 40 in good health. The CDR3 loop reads CASSTLAGGLYEQYF. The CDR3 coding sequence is TGTGCCAGTAGTACCCTAGCGGGAGGGCTCTACGAGCAGTACTTC.